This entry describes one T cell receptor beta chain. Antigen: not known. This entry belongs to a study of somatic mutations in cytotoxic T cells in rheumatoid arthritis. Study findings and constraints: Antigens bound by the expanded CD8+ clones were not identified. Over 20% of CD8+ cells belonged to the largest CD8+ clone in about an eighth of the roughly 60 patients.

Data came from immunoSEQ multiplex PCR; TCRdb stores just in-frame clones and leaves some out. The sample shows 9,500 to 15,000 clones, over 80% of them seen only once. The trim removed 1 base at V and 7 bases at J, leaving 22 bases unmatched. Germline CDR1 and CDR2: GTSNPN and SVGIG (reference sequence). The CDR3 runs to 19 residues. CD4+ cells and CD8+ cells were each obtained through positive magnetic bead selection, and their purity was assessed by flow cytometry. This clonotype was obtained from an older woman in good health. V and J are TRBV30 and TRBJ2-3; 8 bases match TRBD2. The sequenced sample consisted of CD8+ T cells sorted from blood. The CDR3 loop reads CAWSALTAGVNYGQNTQYF. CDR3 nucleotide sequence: TGTGCCTGGAGTGCCCTCACAGCGGGGGTAAACTACGGACAGAATACGCAGTATTTT.